This entry is about one T cell receptor (beta chain). Its antigen is not known. PCR or immunohistochemistry showed mismatch repair deficiency in every enrolled patient. TCRs were sequenced from a few patients responding to pembrolizumab. This entry belongs to a study of PD-1 blockade in mismatch repair-deficient tumors. Turning to the study itself: Patients had approximately 13 mismatch repair-deficient cancer types, all previously treated and progressing. Study-wide findings and caveats: Tumor-resident clones, often absent from pretreatment blood, expanded after pembrolizumab and then contracted.

The CDR3 runs to 13 residues. CDR1 MGHRA and CDR2 YSYEKL come from the germline V gene. Between the trimmed V and J ends, which lost 5 bases and 2 bases, there was a span of 7 bases. Profiling relied on immunoSEQ multiplex PCR, and the TCRdb table lists in-frame clones only, not all of them. Among 95,000 to 150,000 clones listed, 86% were seen once. This TCR was recovered from an adult with mismatch repair-deficient cancer. The sequencing used peripheral blood, collected 44 weeks after starting pembrolizumab. The rearrangement joins TRBV4-1 to TRBJ2-4, with a possible D match to TRBD2 (5 bases). CDR3 region: CASSIAPKNIQYF. DNA of the CDR3: TGCGCCAGCAGCATAGCGCCCAAAAACATTCAGTACTTC.